The 30 T cell receptor beta chains given below trace back to one sample, sequenced in a study of cytomegalovirus exposure and HLA in healthy donors. With 60 Vbeta and 13 Jbeta primers, the PCR was carried out. Profiled with immunoSEQ multiplex PCR; TCRdb holds only in-frame clones, not every one. The sample yields 140,000 to 150,000 clones, approximately 84% seen once. The material sequenced was PBMCs. The receptor source for this set is a woman in her fifties or sixties in good health and CMV-seropositive.

This rearrangement joins TRBV14 to TRBJ2-7; D not resolved. V was pared by 3 bases and J by 2 bases, with 8 bases between. CDR1 and CDR2 from the germline V gene are SGHDN and FVKESK. The CDR3 totals 13 residues. CDR3 sequence reads: CASSHRQAYEQYF. CDR3 nucleotide sequence: TGTGCCAGCAGCCACAGGCAAGCCTACGAGCAGTACTTC.

The V call is TRBV11-1, the J call TRBJ2-5; no reliable D call. V lost 6 bases to trimming and J lost 5 bases, with 13 bases between them. The CDR3 has 13 amino acids. The germline V gene has CDR1 SGHAT and CDR2 FQDESV (reference sequence). CDR3 in amino acids: CASRYINGETQYF. CDR3 sequence (DNA): TGTGCCAGCAGATACATCAACGGGGAGACCCAGTACTTC.

V is TRBV6-5 and J is TRBJ1-2, with a tentative D call TRBD1 (5 bases). In germline, CDR1 is MNHEY, CDR2 SVGAGI. The CDR3 is 12 residues long. V lost 5 bases to trimming and J lost 7 bases, with 11 bases between them. The CDR3 here is CASSKTATGYTF. CDR3 coding DNA: TGTGCCAGCAGTAAGACAGCGACTGGCTACACCTTC.

CDR3 DNA sequence: TGTGCCAGCACCGAGGGACAGGGCCACAATGAGCAGTTCTTC. Its translation: CASTEGQGHNEQFF. The rearrangement uses TRBV6-5 and TRBJ2-1; 9 bases align to TRBD1. Per the germline V gene, CDR1 is MNHEY and CDR2 is SVGAGI. Germline trimming cut 7 bases from V and 5 bases from J; bases unmatched to any gene: 6. The CDR3 runs 14 residues.

The chain recombines TRBV7-6 with TRBJ1-1, with TRBD1 as a possible D gene (5 bases). The V gene lost 1 base and the J gene lost 2 bases, with 11 bases spanning the gap. CDR3 length: 15 residues. Germline CDR1 reads SGHVS; CDR2 reads FNYEAQ. The CDR3 DNA reads as TGTGCCAGCAGCTTAGGGGCGGGGGGAAACACTGAAGCTTTCTTT. Its protein product is CASSLGAGGNTEAFF.

This clone was recorded a few times. This chain joins TRBV7-9 and TRBJ1-1, with unresolved D. The V end lost 5 bases, the J end lost 0 bases, and 19 bases lay between the germline ends. The CDR3 spans 17 residues. Germline V CDR1 and CDR2: SEHNR, FQNEAQ (reference sequence). The CDR3 region is CASSPGPGFLMNTEAFF. The CDR3 DNA reads as TGTGCCAGCAGCCCCGGCCCGGGGTTCCTCATGAACACTGAAGCTTTCTTT.

This chain joins TRBV6-1 and TRBJ1-2, with 7 bases identical to TRBD1. Germline-derived CDR1 and CDR2 are MNHNS and SASEGT. The V and J ends lost 6 bases and 2 bases, in that order; junction bases with no gene match: 0. CDR3 size: 12 residues. DNA of the CDR3: TGTGCCAGCAGGGACAGGAACTATGGCTACACCTTC. The encoded protein is CASRDRNYGYTF.

This clone was seen only a few times. The V call is TRBV27, the J call TRBJ2-1; D call uncertain. The V gene lost 5 bases and the J gene lost 5 bases, with 7 bases spanning the gap. This CDR3 has 12 amino acids. Germline values: CDR1 MNHEY, CDR2 SMNVEV (reference sequence). For the CDR3, the DNA is TGTGCCAGCAGTACACAGAACAATGAGCAGTTCTTC. This codes for CASSTQNNEQFF.

The CDR3 DNA sequence: TGTGCCAGCAGCTTAGTGGACCTAGGGGGACAGCCCCAGCATTTT. It yields the protein CASSLVDLGGQPQHF. The chain carries TRBV7-2 and TRBJ1-5, with D possibly matching TRBD1 (6 bases). Germline V gene sequence: CDR1 SGHTA, CDR2 FQGNSA. This CDR3 is 15 amino acids long. Trimming cost V 1 base and J 7 bases, with 14 bases left between them.

The chain links TRBV28 to TRBJ2-7, with 14 bases matching TRBD2. CDR3 size: 15 residues. Germline lookup yields CDR1 MDHEN and CDR2 SYDVKM. V dropped 4 bases and J dropped 6; count of bases not matched to a gene: 5. The CDR3 DNA reads as TGTGCCAGCAGTTCGCCGGGACTAGCGGGAGTCGAGCAGTACTTC. It specifies CASSSPGLAGVEQYF.

V is TRBV29-1 and J is TRBJ2-1; D uncertain. Between the trimmed V and J ends, which lost 3 bases and 10 bases, there was a span of 10 bases. The germline gives CDR1 SQVTM, CDR2 ANQGSEA. This CDR3 is 11 amino acids long. The CDR3 bases are TGCAGCGTTGATCGGAGTCGGGAGCAGTTCTTC. Protein product: CSVDRSREQFF.

The chain employs TRBV18 and TRBJ2-5; D is perhaps TRBD1 (5 bases). This CDR3 spans 13 amino acids. Per germline, CDR1 KGHSH and CDR2 LQKENI. Trimming removed 6 bases from V and 5 bases from J, with 13 bases in between. The CDR3 nucleotides are TGTGCCAGCTCCCCAACAGGTGCTGAGACCCAGTACTTC. Its translation is CASSPTGAETQYF. Supplemented by reference TRBV18 and TRBJ2-5, the full variable domain reads NAGVMQNPRHLVRRRGQEARLRCSPMKGHSHVYWYRQLPEEGLKFMVYLQKENIIDESGMPKERFSAEFPKEGPSILRIQQVVRGDSAAYFCASSPTGAETQYFGPGTRLLVL.

The chain joins TRBV28 to TRBJ2-7; perhaps TRBD2 as D (6 bases). Per germline, CDR1 MDHEN and CDR2 SYDVKM. CDR3 length equals 13 residues. Trimming removed 8 bases at V and 2 bases at J, with 13 bases between. The CDR3 DNA reads TGTGCCAGCGGGACTGGAGCTGCCTACGAGCAGTACTTC. This codes for CASGTGAAYEQYF.

The V and J genes are TRBV7-8 and TRBJ1-2, with 8 bases aligning to TRBD1. CDR1 and CDR2 from the germline V gene are SGHVS and FQNEAQ. The CDR3 covers 12 residues. Losses at the gene ends were 0 bases for V and 10 bases for J; bases not matched to a gene: 1. The CDR3 DNA follows: TGTGCCAGCAGCTTAGCGGGACAGGTCTACACCTTC. This codes for CASSLAGQVYTF.

This chain connects TRBV7-3 to TRBJ2-7; D is possibly TRBD2 (6 bases). The CDR3 is made up of 11 amino acids. The V end lost 4 bases, the J end lost 11 bases, and 12 bases lay between the germline ends. The germline CDR1 and CDR2 sequences are SGHTA and FQGTGA. This CDR3 is CASSSRLEKYF. CDR3 coding DNA: TGTGCCAGCAGCTCCCGACTAGAAAAGTACTTC.

This chain links TRBV5-4 with TRBJ2-1; 13 nucleotides match TRBD2. The CDR3 covers 15 residues. Trimming at V came to 5 bases and at J to 9 bases, leaving 8 bases not matched to a gene. Germline V gene sequence: CDR1 SGHNT, CDR2 YYREEE (reference sequence). As DNA, the CDR3 is TGTGCCAGCAGAACTGGGACTAGCGGGGCTGGTGAGCAGTTCTTC. This codes for CASRTGTSGAGEQFF. The entire variable domain, with the rest obtained from reference TRBV5-4 and TRBJ2-1, is as follows: ETGVTQSPTHLIKTRGQQVTLRCSSQSGHNTVSWYQQALGQGPQFIFQYYREEENGRGNFPPRFSGLQFPNYSSELNVNALELDDSALYLCASRTGTSGAGEQFFGPGTRLTVL.

This rearrangement joins TRBV2 to TRBJ1-5; 8 nucleotides align to TRBD1. V dropped 4 bases and J dropped 1; count of bases not matched to a gene: 12. The CDR3 has 18 amino acids. From germline, CDR1 is SNHLY and CDR2 FYNNEI. CDR3 DNA: TGTGCCAGCAGTGGGACAGGGAGTAGGGTGGGAAGCAATCAGCCCCAGCATTTT. Translation: CASSGTGSRVGSNQPQHF.

V gene TRBV28 combines with J gene TRBJ1-5; the D gene is possibly TRBD1 (6 bases). The CDR3 consists of 16 residues. The V gene lost 4 bases and the J gene lost 3 bases, with 16 bases spanning the gap. Germline V CDR1 and CDR2: MDHEN, SYDVKM. DNA of the CDR3: TGTGCCAGCAGTTCCGGGGACAATGCGTACAATCAGCCCCAGCATTTT. Translated, it gives CASSSGDNAYNQPQHF.

This clone has a handful of counts. The chain combines TRBV27 with TRBJ2-4; TRBD1 aligns across 8 bases. This CDR3 is built from 16 residues. Trimming removed 6 bases from V and 3 bases from J; junction bases left unmatched: 10. Germline V gene lookup returns CDR1 MNHEY and CDR2 SMNVEV (reference sequence). For the CDR3, the DNA is TGTGCCAGCAGGGGACAGGTCGATGGAGGCAAAAACATTCAGTACTTC. Protein: CASRGQVDGGKNIQYF.

The rearrangement uses TRBV2 and TRBJ1-2, with D possibly TRBD1 on 6 matching bases. Trimming took 7 bases from V and 2 from J, leaving 11 bases between them. Germline CDR1 is SNHLY and CDR2 is FYNNEI. The CDR3 has 13 amino acids. In nucleotides, the CDR3 is TGTGCCAGCAACCAGGGGCGGAACTATGGCTACACCTTC. It yields the protein CASNQGRNYGYTF. Full variable domain (rest looked up from reference TRBV2 and TRBJ1-2): EPEVTQTPSHQVTQMGQEVILRCVPISNHLYFYWYRQILGQKVEFLVSFYNNEISEKSEIFDDQFSVERPDGSNFTLKIRSTKLEDSAMYFCASNQGRNYGYTFGSGTRLTVV.

The chain employs TRBV2 and TRBJ2-5; D is perhaps TRBD2 (6 bases). V gave up 10 bases and J gave up 5 bases, with 20 bases separating them. CDR3 length equals 14 residues. From germline, CDR1 is SNHLY and CDR2 FYNNEI. CDR3 bases: TGTGCCAAGTCCGGGAGCGCGGTCGGGGAGACCCAGTACTTC. This sequence encodes CAKSGSAVGETQYF.

The genes are TRBV6-5 and TRBJ2-1; 8 positions match TRBD2. There are 16 residues in the CDR3. With V trimmed by 2 bases and J by 5 bases, 8 bases remained unmatched. Germline CDR1 is MNHEY and CDR2 is SVGAGI. In DNA, the CDR3 is TGTGCCAGCAGTTACGGGCGGGGGGAGGTAAACAATGAGCAGTTCTTC. Protein: CASSYGRGEVNNEQFF.

The chain employs TRBV19 and TRBJ2-5, with TRBD2 matching over 10 bases. Germline CDR1 reads LNHDA; CDR2 reads SQIVND (reference sequence). This CDR3 is 14 amino acids long. V dropped 4 bases and J dropped 2; count of bases not matched to a gene: 1. The DNA for the CDR3 is TGTGCCAGTAGTAAACTAGCGGGGCAAGAGACCCAGTACTTC. Translation gives CASSKLAGQETQYF.

This clone has just one count. The chain combines TRBV6-1 with TRBJ1-1, with D hard to call. This CDR3 is built from 15 residues. Germline CDR1 and CDR2: MNHNS and SASEGT. V dropped 8 bases and J dropped 1 base, with 17 bases sitting between them. The CDR3 spells CASLQLLGPNTEAFF. The CDR3 DNA reads TGTGCCAGCCTACAACTCCTTGGGCCGAACACTGAAGCTTTCTTT.

The rearrangement joins TRBV18 to TRBJ1-1; TRBD1 agrees at 9 bases. J was trimmed by 4 bases and V by 6 bases; bases with no gene match: 6. CDR1 and CDR2 from the germline V gene are KGHSH and LQKENI. The CDR3 consists of 14 residues. Written as DNA, the CDR3 is TGTGCCAGCTCCCGCGGGACAGGGTTCACTGAAGCTTTCTTT. The encoded protein is CASSRGTGFTEAFF.

This clone was observed a handful of times. The V and J genes are TRBV7-9 and TRBJ2-5; D uncertain. This CDR3 spans 13 amino acids. CDR1 SEHNR and CDR2 FQNEAQ come from the germline V gene (reference sequence). The ends were cut back, 3 bases at V and 5 bases at J, with 10 bases in the middle. The CDR3 region has the DNA TGTGCCAGCAGCTTGGGCTATCCGGAGACCCAGTACTTC. Translated, it gives CASSLGYPETQYF. Variable domain in full (rest from reference TRBV7-9 and TRBJ2-5): DTGVSQNPRHKITKRGQNVTFRCDPISEHNRLYWYRQTLGQGPEFLTYFQNEAQLEKSRLLSDRFSAERPKGSFSTLEIQRTEQGDSAMYLCASSLGYPETQYFGPGTRLLVL.

This sequence joins TRBV21-1 and TRBJ2-7; the D segment call TRBD2 is taken from the table without a DNA check. TRBV21-1 is a documented pseudogene. CDR3 length equals 17 residues. This CDR3 reads CASSLTRTNPNPYEQYF. In DNA, the CDR3 is TGTGCCAGCAGCCTAACCAGGACTAACCCAAACCCCTACGAGCAGTACTTC.

The CDR3 nucleotides are TGCAGCGTTGAATCGGTAGCCGGAGAGACCCAGTACTTC. It specifies CSVESVAGETQYF. This chain links TRBV29-1 with TRBJ2-5; no clear D. The CDR3 is 13 residues long. Germline V gene sequence: CDR1 SQVTM, CDR2 ANQGSEA. With 2 bases removed from V and 4 bases from J, the gap between germline ends came to 11 bases.

The CDR3 sequence is CASSADRGGYTF. DNA of the CDR3: TGTGCCAGCAGCGCCGACAGGGGTGGCTACACCTTC. The chain joins TRBV5-8 to TRBJ1-2; 8 bases align to TRBD1. The J segment lost 7 bases and the V segment lost 4 bases, leaving 3 bases of the junction unmatched. CDR3 size: 12 residues. Germline loops: CDR1 SGHTS, CDR2 YDEGEE. Looking up the rest from reference TRBV5-8 and TRBJ1-2 gives the full variable domain: EAGVTQSPTHLIKTRGQQATLRCSPISGHTSVYWYQQALGLGLQFLLWYDEGEERNRGNFPPRFSGRQFPNYSSELNVNALELEDSALYLCASSADRGGYTFGSGTRLTVV.

The chain carries TRBV25-1 and TRBJ2-3; 13 bases fit TRBD2. Germline lookup yields CDR1 MGHDK and CDR2 SYGVNS. Unmatched junction bases numbered 2, after V lost 1 base and J lost 4 bases. This CDR3 contains 16 residues. For the CDR3, the DNA is TGTGCCAGCAGTGAATGGACTAGCGGGAGATCAGATACGCAGTATTTT. Amino acid sequence: CASSEWTSGRSDTQYF.